These T cell receptor beta chains were read from a single sample in a study of cytomegalovirus exposure and HLA in healthy donors. Here immunoSEQ multiplex PCR was the method, and the copy in TCRdb shows in-frame clones only, minus some. The profile shows approximately 76,000 clones, approximately 94% of them singletons. The sequenced sample consisted of PBMCs. The receptors here all came from a young woman in good health and CMV-seropositive. CDR3s include the opening cysteine and the closing phenylalanine or tryptophan. The D gene is left open where the match is weak. The size of a clone is reported for some rows only, either as once, few or many, or as a class for expanded clones.

V gene	D gene	clone size	J gene	CDR3 DNA	CDR3 protein
TRBV5-1	TRBD1	once	TRBJ2-4	TGCGCCAGCAGCTTAGTAGGACAGGGAGAGTGGGCCAAAAACATTCAGTACTTC	CASSLVGQGEWAKNIQYF
TRBV28	.	.	TRBJ1-5	TGTGCCAGCACCGCCTCGCGAGTAGCGCAGCCCCAGCATTTT	CASTASRVAQPQHF
TRBV2	TRBD2	.	TRBJ2-1	TGTGCCAGCAGTGTCACTAGCGGGGGGAACCAGCAGTTCTTC	CASSVTSGGNQQFF
TRBV9	.	.	TRBJ1-1	TGTGCCAGCAGCCCGGGGGTGGTGAACACTGAAGCTTTCTTT	CASSPGVVNTEAFF
TRBV19	.	.	TRBJ2-1	TGTGCCACCCTAAGCGCAGCCTACAATGAGCAGTTCTTC	CATLSAAYNEQFF
TRBV18	TRBD2	.	TRBJ2-3	TGTGCCAGCTCACCCCTGTCTCCTCCGACTAGCGGGGCAATCGAAGATACGCAGTATTTT	CASSPLSPPTSGAIEDTQYF
TRBV7-9	TRBD1	.	TRBJ2-1	TGTGCCAGCAGCTTAGTACAGGGGGAGAATGAGCAGTTCTTC	CASSLVQGENEQFF
TRBV30	.	.	TRBJ2-7	TGTGCCTGGAGTGCCGGGAGAGGGAGGGGGGAGCAGTACTTC	CAWSAGRGRGEQYF
TRBV27	TRBD2	.	TRBJ2-1	TGTGCCAGCAGCCCTAGCGGGAGAAGGTCCTACAATGAGCAGTTCTTC	CASSPSGRRSYNEQFF
TRBV4-2	TRBD1	few	TRBJ1-3	TGTGCCAGCAGCCAAGTGACAGGGGCTGGAAACACCATATATTTT	CASSQVTGAGNTIYF
TRBV9	TRBD1	.	TRBJ2-2	TGTGCCAGCAGCGTAAATAGTGACAGGGGCCGGGAGCTGTTTTTT	CASSVNSDRGRELFF
TRBV7-3	TRBD1	.	TRBJ2-3	TGTGCCAGCAGCCCGCAGACAGGGGGCGCAGATACGCAGTATTTT	CASSPQTGGADTQYF
TRBV18	.	.	TRBJ1-5	TGTGCCAGCTCACCCCGGGGGGGGGTGAATCAGCCCCAGCATTTT	CASSPRGGVNQPQHF
TRBV10-3	TRBD2	.	TRBJ2-5	TGTGCCATCAGTGACCCCCCGGGCGGGAGGGCCGGAGAGACCCAGTACTTC	CAISDPPGGRAGETQYF
TRBV5-4	.	once	TRBJ1-1	TGTGCCAGCAGCCCCCAGCGAGGGATGAACACTGAAGCTTTCTTT	CASSPQRGMNTEAFF
TRBV5-6	.	.	TRBJ2-1	TGTGCCAGCAGCCAGGGTATGGGCGGGACGTTCAATGAGCAGTTCTTC	CASSQGMGGTFNEQFF
TRBV28	TRBD1	once	TRBJ1-4	TGTGCCAGCAGTTTCTTGACCCCGGGACAGGGTGAAAAACTGTTTTTT	CASSFLTPGQGEKLFF
TRBV28	TRBD1	.	TRBJ1-4	TGTGCCACCGGACAGGGGGCATGGGAAAAACTGTTTTTT	CATGQGAWEKLFF
TRBV28	.	.	TRBJ1-1	TGTGCCAGCAGTCCTCCCCTCCGTCTTCGGACTGAAGCTTTCTTT	CASSPPLRLRTEAFF
TRBV7-2	.	.	TRBJ2-5	TGTGCCAGCAGCGCGGGACCCGCTGGGCAGACCCAGTACTTC	CASSAGPAGQTQYF
TRBV15	.	.	TRBJ2-3	TGTGCCACCAGCCTTTTCACAGGCTTGGCAGATACGCAGTATTTT	CATSLFTGLADTQYF
TRBV19	TRBD1	.	TRBJ1-2	TGTGCCAGTAGTACGACTGACAGGGTCTATGGCTACACCTTC	CASSTTDRVYGYTF
TRBV28	.	.	TRBJ2-5	TGTGCCAGCGGCAGAGGACAGTCAAAAGAGACCCAGTACTTC	CASGRGQSKETQYF
TRBV5-1	TRBD1	.	TRBJ1-4	TGCGCCAGCAGCCGAGGACAGGGGGCAGCGAATGAAAAACTGTTTTTT	CASSRGQGAANEKLFF
TRBV19	TRBD1	.	TRBJ2-1	TGTGCCAGTAGTTTCACGCAGGGGGCGACCCCCCCTATCTACAATGAGCAGTTCTTC	CASSFTQGATPPIYNEQFF
TRBV6-5	TRBD2	.	TRBJ2-1	TGTGCCAGCTTTAGTAAAGGACTAGCTCTCAATGAGCAGTTCTTC	CASFSKGLALNEQFF
TRBV7-8	.	few	TRBJ1-1	TGTGCCAGCAGCTTATTTCCCCCGGGGGGGGGAGATGATGAAGCTTTCTTT	CASSLFPPGGGDDEAFF
TRBV28	.	.	TRBJ2-5	TGTGCCAGCAGTTCGCTTATTTTGGGGCTCGAAAAAGAGACCCAGTACTTC	CASSSLILGLEKETQYF
TRBV2	.	.	TRBJ1-2	TGTGCCAGCAGTAGCTCCGACTATGGCTACACCTTC	CASSSSDYGYTF
TRBV14	.	once	TRBJ1-3	TGTGCCAGCAGCCTTTCCTGGCGGCGGGGATCTGGAAACACCATATATTTT	CASSLSWRRGSGNTIYF
TRBV28	TRBD1	once	TRBJ1-2	TGTGCCAGCAGGGGGACAGCTAACTATGGCTACACCTTC	CASRGTANYGYTF
TRBV7-6	TRBD1	.	TRBJ1-5	TGTGCCAGCAGCTTAGGTGGGACAGGGAATCAGCCCCAGCATTTT	CASSLGGTGNQPQHF
TRBV7-8	TRBD2	once	TRBJ2-1	TGTGCCAGCAGCCCGGGGACTAGCGGTTACAATGAGCAGTTCTTC	CASSPGTSGYNEQFF
TRBV4-2	TRBD2	.	TRBJ2-1	TGTGCCAGCAGCCAGGGATTGCGCGGGGGTCTCTCCTACAATGAGCAGTTCTTC	CASSQGLRGGLSYNEQFF
TRBV28	.	.	TRBJ1-3	TGTGCCAGCAGTTTGGAGTTCGGGAACACCATATATTTT	CASSLEFGNTIYF
TRBV2	TRBD1	.	TRBJ2-2	TGTGCCAGCAGCCCCAAGAGGACAGGGGGGGGTCGCACCGGGGAGCTGTTTTTT	CASSPKRTGGGRTGELFF
TRBV2	.	.	TRBJ2-3	TGTGCCAGCAGTGAAACAGGTATCACAGATACGCAGTATTTT	CASSETGITDTQYF
TRBV10-3	.	once	TRBJ1-4	TGTGCCATCGGGGGGGCAGATGAAAAACTGTTTTTT	CAIGGADEKLFF
TRBV19	.	.	TRBJ2-7	TGTGCCAGTAGTATAGGAACTAGCTTTTTCACCGAGCAGTACTTC	CASSIGTSFFTEQYF
TRBV5-6	TRBD1	.	TRBJ1-2	TGTGCCAGCAGCTTGGCCGGGACAGGGATGTACGGCTACACCTTC	CASSLAGTGMYGYTF
TRBV30	.	.	TRBJ1-1	TGTGCCTGGAGTGTACGGGTAAACCCAAGAGCTTTCTTT	CAWSVRVNPRAFF
TRBV28	.	.	TRBJ1-2	TGTGCCAGCAGGTTCCGCATCCAGGTTCGGTATGGCTACACCTTC	CASRFRIQVRYGYTF
TRBV7-9	TRBD1	.	TRBJ1-4	TGTGCCAGCAGACAAGCACAGGGGTCAAATGAAAAACTGTTTTTT	CASRQAQGSNEKLFF
TRBV7-2	TRBD2	.	TRBJ2-5	TGTGCCAGCAGGTTCCTAGCGGGGGGGATCCAAGAGACCCAGTACTTC	CASRFLAGGIQETQYF
TRBV4-3	.	.	TRBJ2-7	TGCGCCAGCAGCCAAGACAGCTCCTACGAGCAGTACTTC	CASSQDSSYEQYF
TRBV30	.	.	TRBJ1-4	TGTGCCTGGAGTGCGGTATCTCGCGAAAAACTGTTTTTT	CAWSAVSREKLFF
TRBV20-1	.	.	TRBJ1-4	TGCAGTGCTAGAGGACCAGACAGTCCGTTTTTT	CSARGPDSPFF
TRBV7-3	TRBD1	.	TRBJ2-1	TGTGCCAGCAGCCCGTCCGGGACAGCGTACAATGAGCAGTTCTTC	CASSPSGTAYNEQFF